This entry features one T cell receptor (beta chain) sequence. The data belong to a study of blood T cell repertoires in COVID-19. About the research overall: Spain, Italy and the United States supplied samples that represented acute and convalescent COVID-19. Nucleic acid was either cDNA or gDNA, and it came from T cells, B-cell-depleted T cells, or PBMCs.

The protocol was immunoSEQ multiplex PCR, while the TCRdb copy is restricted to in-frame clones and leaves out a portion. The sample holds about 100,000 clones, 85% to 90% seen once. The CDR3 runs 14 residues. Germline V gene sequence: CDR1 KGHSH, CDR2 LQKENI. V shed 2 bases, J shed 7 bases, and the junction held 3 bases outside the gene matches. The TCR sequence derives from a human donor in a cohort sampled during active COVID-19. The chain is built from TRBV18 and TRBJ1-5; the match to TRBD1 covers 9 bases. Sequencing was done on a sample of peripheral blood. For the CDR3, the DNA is TGTGCCAGCTCACCAACAGGGGGCGTGCAGCCCCAGCATTTT. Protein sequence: CASSPTGGVQPQHF.